The clone carrying this TCR beta chain has a handful of counts. The target antigen is unknown. The PCR used 60 Vbeta and 13 Jbeta primers. Sequencing was performed with immunoSEQ multiplex PCR; in TCRdb, only in-frame clones are kept and a portion is missing. Here the sample spans some 54,000 clones, approximately 70% being singletons. The data are from a study of cytomegalovirus exposure and HLA in healthy donors. Study-wide background: The Caucasian-associated ancestry cluster held 65% to 90% of roughly 370 genotyped donors.

Study observations and caveats: Available immune exposure information covered CMV serostatus only. Per published accounts, TCR beta sequences correctly predicted the HLA-A and HLA-B alleles of most subjects. With high specificity and sensitivity, the classifier reportedly diagnosed cytomegalovirus status.

This CDR3 contains 14 residues. The V gene end was trimmed by 8 bases and the J gene end by 6 bases; junction bases not matched to a gene: 8. The germline V gene has CDR1 GTSNPN and CDR2 SVGIG (reference sequence). Sequencing was carried out using PBMCs. The rearrangement links TRBV30 to TRBJ2-1, with 12 bases fitting TRBD2. This clonotype originated in a man between 18 and 35 years old in good health and CMV-seronegative. CDR3 region: CARQPTSGSNEQFF. The CDR3 DNA reads TGTGCCCGACAACCGACTAGCGGGAGCAATGAGCAGTTCTTC.